This T cell receptor beta chain was sequenced in a study of blood T cell repertoires in COVID-19 (dated by TCRdb to about 2020). With regard to the full study: Samples from collaborators originated in the United States, Italy and Spain and spanned both the acute and convalescent phases of COVID-19. The material from the prospective study consisted of cDNA or gDNA derived from T cells, B-cell-depleted T cells, or PBMCs. Subjects who had been exposed to COVID-19, were actively infected with it, or had recovered from it provided the deeply sampled blood TCRbeta repertoires that made up the dataset. The repertoires were made available in a free public database intended to serve as a resource for research on the immune response to SARS-CoV-2. Samples were obtained from the ongoing ImmuneRACE study (first 160 participants) and from over 1,000 subjects provided by 6 global collaborators. The sample metadata nearly always contained a de-identified subject ID, COVID-19 status, age in years and sex. HLA class I and class II types, where available, came from metadata supplied by the sample provider rather than from assay-based typing.

The immunoSEQ Assay, a bias-controlled multiplex PCR, was used to amplify TCRbeta CDR3 regions from genomic DNA. As for the authors' bioinformatics: Nucleated cell counts per sample were estimated from amplification of reference gene primers within the assay. To quantify the absolute abundance of each unique TCRbeta CDR3 rearrangement, sequence reads were collapsed and filtered. For each sample, productive Simpson clonality was calculated as the square root of Simpson's diversity index over productive rearrangements. TCRdb took this table from immuneACCESS and kept in-frame rearrangements with V and J called. Such tables lack part of the clones; where checked against another copy, unresolved V genes explain under half of the gap, and the rest is unexplained. Clonal size and the V and J genes are those of that table, whereas D and trimming came from the DNA. For this sample there are approximately 170,000 clones; around 81% appear just once. The leading ten clones occupy approximately 10% of the sample.

Summary of the overall study and its limitations: The quantity of clinical and demographic metadata differed by source and by participant and was supplied without curation.

Each collaborating institution followed its own protocols to collect whole blood in K2EDTA tubes. For TCRbeta analysis, collaborators shipped samples as frozen whole blood, isolated PBMCs, or DNA extracted from either of those sample types. The count of this clone is one. Its specific antigen is unknown. Per-base quality was not reported, and no clone a single base away is much larger than it. The source material was peripheral blood. This TCR was recovered from a man between 65 and 85 years old with active or convalescent COVID-19.

Here is the DNA: TGCGCCAGCAGCTTGGCCATACAGGGTTCCCGCAATGAGCAGTTCTTC. It translates as CASSLAIQGSRNEQFF. This receptor chain uses TRBV5-1 and TRBJ2-1, with a weak D call of TRBD1 (6 bases match). CDR1 and CDR2 were assigned from the germline V gene as SGHRS and YFSETQ. The CDR3 contains 16 residues, cysteine and phenylalanine counted. The entry retains the CDR3 DNA only, 48 bases that are in frame from base 1. The junction shows trimming of 0 bases on V and 6 bases on J, plus 16 bases between the germline ends.